The 13 T cell receptor beta chains given below trace back to one sample, sequenced in a study (dated by TCRdb to the mid-2010s). Library prep was done by 5' RACE. The data were produced on an Illumina MiSeq. TCRdb reprocessing: public reads trimmed at Q25 with fastp, clones called with MiXCR, in-frame beta chains kept. Every CDR3 protein is listed once, alongside the most common genes and DNA of its rows. Counted in this sample were roughly 8,400 distinct CDR3 sequences; roughly 66% of them appeared once. The top ten clones comprise approximately 6.2% of the sample. Sequenced: tumor-infiltrating memory CD4+ T cells sorted from the breast tumor. What the cell subset or site label conveys for this sample: memory CD4+ T cells, CD4+CD45RO+CD25-. The receptors come from a female donor with breast cancer.

The genes are TRBV18 and TRBJ2-5, with D possibly being TRBD2 (6 bases). Germline CDR1 KGHSH, CDR2 LQKENI. Trimming pared 8 bases from V and 2 bases from J, leaving 15 bases between. The CDR3 has 14 residues. CDR3 loop: CASSLGTGQETQYF. DNA of the CDR3: TGTGCCAGCAGCCTGGGGACTGGGCAAGAGACCCAGTACTTC.

This clonotype turned up a few times. J is TRBJ1-2 and V is TRBV7-6, with D possibly TRBD1 on 6 matching bases. Germline assignment: CDR1 SGHVS and CDR2 FNYEAQ. V lost 5 bases and J 4 bases, leaving 17 bases between the germline ends. The CDR3 consists of 15 residues. As DNA, the CDR3 is TGTGCCAGCAGCCCCACCCGGGACAAAGGCTATGGCTACACCTTC. Encoded protein: CASSPTRDKGYGYTF.

V and J are TRBV5-1 and TRBJ1-6; TRBD1 matches at 9 bases. The J segment lost 10 bases and the V segment lost 4 bases, leaving 6 bases of the junction unmatched. Looked up from germline, CDR1 is SGHRS and CDR2 is YFSETQ. The CDR3 covers 14 residues. CDR3 sequence (DNA): TGCGCCAGCAGCACGGGACAGGGAGACTCACCCCTCCACTTT. Its protein is CASSTGQGDSPLHF.

This rearrangement joins TRBV5-1 to TRBJ2-5; 8 bases line up with TRBD2. V lost 0 bases to trimming and J lost 4 bases; unmatched junction nucleotides: 2. Germline V gene data show CDR1 as SGHRS and CDR2 as YFSETQ. CDR3 length equals 14 residues. CDR3 nucleotide sequence: TGCGCCAGCAGCTTGGAACTAGCGGCAGAGACCCAGTACTTC. Translating gives CASSLELAAETQYF.

This clonotype turned up a few times. This rearrangement joins TRBV6-5 to TRBJ1-1; D uncertain. The V and J ends lost 6 bases and 0 bases respectively, with 8 bases between them. The CDR3 sequence is 13 residues long. Germline assignment: CDR1 MNHEY and CDR2 SVGAGI. CDR3 sequence (DNA): TGTGCCAGCAGCCTGACCGTGAACACTGAAGCTTTCTTT. Translated: CASSLTVNTEAFF.

CDR3 sequence reads: CSVEGSGGADTDTQYF. The DNA for the CDR3 is TGCAGCGTTGAAGGTTCGGGGGGGGCTGACACAGATACGCAGTATTTT. The rearrangement uses TRBV29-1 and TRBJ2-3, with 8 positions matching TRBD2. V lost 1 base, J lost 2 bases, and 8 bases stayed unmatched. This CDR3 spans 16 amino acids. Germline V gene sequence: CDR1 SQVTM, CDR2 ANQGSEA.

By proportion, this clonotype is medium-sized. The CDR3 loop is CASSQPHRRPYGYTF. CDR3 in DNA: TGCGCCAGCAGCCAACCGCACCGACGACCCTATGGCTACACCTTC. The chain combines TRBV4-1 with TRBJ1-2; D remains unclear. V was shortened by 2 bases and J by 4 bases, with 14 bases between the two germline ends. The CDR3 consists of 15 residues. The germline V gene encodes CDR1 MGHRA and CDR2 YSYEKL.

The chain links TRBV5-1 to TRBJ2-1, with TRBD2 matching over 10 bases. CDR3 length equals 14 residues. CDR1 and CDR2 from the germline V gene are SGHRS and YFSETQ. Trimming at V came to 4 bases and at J to 8 bases, leaving 6 bases not matched to a gene. In DNA, the CDR3 is TGCGCCAGCAGCCTAGGACTAGCGGTGGATGAGCAGTTCTTC. Translation gives CASSLGLAVDEQFF.

The chain combines TRBV11-2 with TRBJ2-1; a possible D gene is TRBD1 (5 bases). The V gene's germline CDR1 is SGHAT and CDR2 FQNNGV. The length of the CDR3 is 15 residues. V lost 4 bases, J lost 4 bases, and 14 bases lay in between. CDR3 nucleotides: TGTGCCAGCAGCTCCTTGAGACAGAAATACAATGAGCAGTTCTTC. The encoded protein is CASSSLRQKYNEQFF.

The V call is TRBV4-2, the J call TRBJ2-7; TRBD2 matches at 13 bases. After removal of 2 bases from V and 2 bases from J, the junction contained 0 bases not matched to a gene. CDR1 and CDR2 (germline): LGHNA, YNFKEQ. The CDR3 totals 15 residues. The CDR3 spells CASSQTSGRAYEQYF. In nucleotides, the CDR3 is TGTGCCAGCAGCCAAACTAGCGGGAGGGCCTACGAGCAGTACTTC.

This clonotype was detected a few times. The rearrangement uses TRBV6-5 and TRBJ1-5, with a possible D match to TRBD1 (6 bases). The CDR3 runs to 15 residues. CDR1 MNHEY and CDR2 SVGAGI come from the germline V gene. Deletions cut 5 bases from V and 1 base from J, with 12 bases between. CDR3 protein: CASSTGAGSNQPQHF. Written as DNA, the CDR3 is TGTGCCAGCAGTACGGGGGCGGGGAGCAATCAGCCCCAGCATTTT.

The chain combines TRBV29-1 with TRBJ2-1; perhaps TRBD2 as D (5 bases). CDR1 and CDR2 from the germline V gene are SQVTM and ANQGSEA. This CDR3 contains 13 residues. V dropped 2 bases and J dropped 7 bases, with 12 bases sitting between them. CDR3 loop: CSVEYGTGNEQFF. CDR3 nucleotides: TGCAGCGTTGAATATGGAACGGGAAATGAGCAGTTCTTC.

The V call is TRBV7-9, the J call TRBJ2-1; 10 bases line up with TRBD1. J was trimmed by 9 bases and V by 5 bases; bases with no gene match: 13. The CDR3 length is 16 residues. Germline V CDR1 and CDR2: SEHNR, FQNEAQ (reference sequence). The chain's CDR3 is CASSLYAGTGDFEQFF. CDR3 sequence (DNA): TGTGCCAGCAGCCTATACGCCGGGACAGGGGACTTTGAGCAGTTCTTC.